The next 25 T cell receptor beta chains were all read from a single sample in a study of cytomegalovirus exposure and HLA in healthy donors. The PCR ran on 60 Vbeta and 13 Jbeta primers. Libraries were prepared by immunoSEQ multiplex PCR; TCRdb keeps only in-frame clonotypes and omits some of them. This table has about 170,000 clones, approximately 73% appearing once. Input material: PBMCs. The receptor source for this set is a woman younger than 35 in good health and CMV-seropositive.

The chain couples TRBV9 to TRBJ2-3; possibly TRBD1 for D (6 bases). Germline CDR1 reads SGDLS; CDR2 reads YYNGEE. The CDR3 is 16 amino acids. With 3 bases removed from V and 5 bases from J, the gap between germline ends came to 19 bases. The CDR3 here is CASSDRQERALDTQYF. DNA of the CDR3: TGTGCCAGCAGCGACCGACAGGAAAGGGCGCTAGATACGCAGTATTTT. The full variable domain, rest sourced from reference TRBV9 and TRBJ2-3, is DSGVTQTPKHLITATGQRVTLRCSPRSGDLSVYWYQQSLDQGLQFLIQYYNGEERAKGNILERFSAQQFPDLHSELNLSSLELGDSALYFCASSDRQERALDTQYFGPGTRLTVL.

The chain links TRBV7-2 to TRBJ1-3, with D possibly TRBD1 on 5 matching bases. Trimming stripped 1 base from V and 2 bases from J, with 15 bases between. CDR1 and CDR2 from the germline V gene are SGHTA and FQGNSA. The CDR3 runs 17 residues. The CDR3, as DNA: TGTGCCAGCAGCTTAGATGGCGGGGCGGGGGCTGGAAACACCATATATTTT. Its protein is CASSLDGGAGAGNTIYF.

This sequence joins TRBV9 and TRBJ2-1; TRBD2 agrees at 10 bases. This CDR3 is 14 amino acids long. Unmatched junction bases numbered 0, after V lost 1 base and J lost 5 bases. Per germline, CDR1 SGDLS and CDR2 YYNGEE. The CDR3 region is CASSVTSGDNEQFF. The CDR3 coding sequence is TGTGCCAGCAGCGTAACTAGCGGGGACAATGAGCAGTTCTTC.

This clone was seen a few times. This sequence joins TRBV7-8 and TRBJ2-3, with D possibly TRBD2 on 5 matching bases. V shed 5 bases and J shed 2 bases, with 11 bases lying between them. The CDR3 length is 14 residues. Germline V gene lookup returns CDR1 SGHVS and CDR2 FQNEAQ. The CDR3 protein is CASSRRDYTDTQYF. CDR3 coding DNA: TGTGCCAGCAGCCGCCGCGACTACACAGATACGCAGTATTTT.

The chain joins TRBV27 to TRBJ2-3, with D possibly TRBD2 on 6 matching bases. CDR1 and CDR2 from the germline V gene are MNHEY and SMNVEV (reference sequence). The CDR3 is made up of 16 amino acids. The germline V and J ends were trimmed by 7 bases and 6 bases, with 23 bases remaining between them. CDR3 in amino acids: CASIPLGQGGRDTQYF. CDR3 DNA: TGTGCCAGCATCCCCCTCGGGCAGGGAGGAAGGGATACGCAGTATTTT.

The chain employs TRBV7-8 and TRBJ2-1; no firm D call. CDR1 and CDR2 (germline): SGHVS, FQNEAQ. This CDR3 region has 15 residues. With 4 bases removed from V and 6 bases from J, the gap between germline ends came to 16 bases. For the CDR3, the DNA is TGTGCCAGCAGCTACCGGGTCCCAAGCCCCAATGAGCAGTTCTTC. This translates into CASSYRVPSPNEQFF.

The rearrangement links TRBV7-2 to TRBJ1-2, with a weak D call TRBD1 (6 bases). Trimming took off 7 bases at V and 4 bases at J, with 19 bases between the two ends. Looked up from germline, CDR1 is SGHTA and CDR2 is FQGNSA. The CDR3 is made up of 15 amino acids. The CDR3 here is CASNKGGGLSYGYTF. CDR3 DNA: TGTGCCAGCAACAAAGGCGGGGGGCTTAGCTATGGCTACACCTTC. Looking up the rest from reference TRBV7-2 and TRBJ1-2 gives the full variable domain: GAGVSQSPSNKVTEKGKDVELRCDPISGHTALYWYRQSLGQGLEFLIYFQGNSAPDKSGLPSDRFSAERTGGSVSTLTIQRTQQEDSAVYLCASNKGGGLSYGYTFGSGTRLTVV.

The chain links TRBV10-1 to TRBJ2-7; D remains ambiguous. The germline CDR1 and CDR2 sequences are WNHNN and SYGVQD (reference sequence). The CDR3 is made up of 14 amino acids. V lost 7 bases to trimming and J lost 2 bases, with 15 bases between them. This CDR3 is CASILPRVTYEQYF. The CDR3 region has the DNA TGCGCCAGCATACTTCCACGTGTCACCTACGAGCAGTACTTC.

The rearrangement uses TRBV20-1 and TRBJ2-3; D is undetermined. The germline V and J ends were trimmed by 4 bases and 0 bases, with 2 bases remaining between them. The CDR3 runs 11 residues. Per germline, CDR1 DFQATT and CDR2 SNEGSKA (reference sequence). This CDR3 reads CSATSTDTQYF. The CDR3 DNA reads as TGCAGTGCTACGAGCACAGATACGCAGTATTTT.

The V and J genes are TRBV5-6 and TRBJ2-2; 8 bases agree with TRBD1. This CDR3 has 15 residues. With 3 bases clipped from V and 3 bases from J, the junction kept 4 bases outside the gene matches. The germline CDR1 and CDR2 sequences are SGHDT and YYEEEE. The DNA for the CDR3 is TGTGCCAGCAGCTCCGGGACAGGAGACACCGGGGAGCTGTTTTTT. Translation gives CASSSGTGDTGELFF. Full variable domain (missing parts from reference TRBV5-6 and TRBJ2-2): DAGVTQSPTHLIKTRGQQVTLRCSPKSGHDTVSWYQQALGQGPQFIFQYYEEEERQRGNFPDRFSGHQFPNYSSELNVNALLLGDSALYLCASSSGTGDTGELFFGEGSRLTVL.

This clone has only one observation. In nucleotides, the CDR3 is TGCGCCAGCAGCCAAGGGACAGGTCCGAACTATGGCTACACCTTC. This encodes CASSQGTGPNYGYTF. This chain uses TRBV4-3 with TRBJ1-2, with TRBD1 identical over 7 bases. This CDR3 is 15 amino acids long. CDR1 LGHNA and CDR2 YSLEER come from the germline V gene. J was trimmed by 2 bases and V by 1 base; bases with no gene match: 4.

A few counts support this clone. The chain uses TRBV5-1 and TRBJ2-3; tentatively, D is TRBD1 (5 bases). CDR3 size: 15 residues. Per the germline V gene, CDR1 is SGHRS and CDR2 is YFSETQ. The ends were cut back, 1 base at V and 1 base at J, with 10 bases in the middle. The CDR3 nucleotides read TGCGCCAGCAGCTTGCAGGGTTGGGGCACAGATACGCAGTATTTT. Translating gives CASSLQGWGTDTQYF.

J is TRBJ1-2 and V is TRBV9; 8 bases match TRBD1. This CDR3 has 15 residues. The V gene end was trimmed by 1 base and the J gene end by 0 bases; junction bases not matched to a gene: 2. Germline CDR1 and CDR2: SGDLS and YYNGEE. The chain's CDR3 is CASSVQGAPNYGYTF. The CDR3 DNA sequence: TGTGCCAGCAGCGTACAGGGGGCGCCTAACTATGGCTACACCTTC.

Turning to this clone: A read error may produce the germline difference seen at one junction end. V usage is TRBV7-9 and J usage is TRBJ2-7; TRBD2 matches at 10 bases. The CDR3 covers 17 residues. Germline assignment: CDR1 SEHNR and CDR2 FQNEAQ (reference sequence). The CDR3 DNA is TGTTCCAGCAGCCTGTCCCCACTAGCGGGGTCTTCCTACGAGCAGTACTTC. Translating it yields CSSSLSPLAGSSYEQYF.

This clone was seen once. The chain joins TRBV9 to TRBJ1-2; 7 nucleotides agree with TRBD1. The germline V gene encodes CDR1 SGDLS and CDR2 YYNGEE. The CDR3 length is 14 residues. V shed 7 bases, J shed 4 bases, and the junction held 10 bases outside the gene matches. CDR3 region: CASDGGQLPYGYTF. In nucleotides, the CDR3 is TGTGCCAGCGACGGGGGACAGCTACCCTATGGCTACACCTTC. The full variable domain, rest sourced from reference TRBV9 and TRBJ1-2, is DSGVTQTPKHLITATGQRVTLRCSPRSGDLSVYWYQQSLDQGLQFLIQYYNGEERAKGNILERFSAQQFPDLHSELNLSSLELGDSALYFCASDGGQLPYGYTFGSGTRLTVV.

This clone was counted once. The CDR3 region has the DNA TGCAGCGTTGAGGGGCAGGGAACAGTGTCAGATACGCAGTATTTT. Protein: CSVEGQGTVSDTQYF. The genes are TRBV29-1 and TRBJ2-3, with D maybe TRBD1 (5 bases). The germline V gene has CDR1 SQVTM and CDR2 ANQGSEA. There are 15 residues in the CDR3. Trimming cost V 3 bases and J 4 bases, with 17 bases left between them.

The chain links TRBV4-2 to TRBJ2-5; 7 bases are shared with TRBD2. Germline-derived CDR1 and CDR2 are LGHNA and YNFKEQ. This CDR3 comprises 16 residues. V shed 1 base and J 1 base; nucleotides not matched to a gene: 6. This chain's CDR3 is CASSQASGGPQETQYF. The CDR3 coding sequence is TGTGCCAGCAGCCAAGCTTCGGGGGGACCCCAAGAGACCCAGTACTTC.

The CDR3 here is CASSLRMGSEAGKQYF. In nucleotides, the CDR3 is TGTGCCAGCAGCCTCCGTATGGGGAGCGAAGCAGGCAAGCAGTACTTC. The V and J genes are TRBV25-1 and TRBJ2-7, with D tentatively TRBD2 (5 bases). The CDR3 has 16 residues. Trimming cost V 6 bases and J 8 bases, with 26 bases left between them. Germline assignment: CDR1 MGHDK and CDR2 SYGVNS.

J is TRBJ1-1 and V is TRBV28; D is ambiguous. Deletions cut 6 bases from V and 5 bases from J, with 16 bases between. Germline values: CDR1 MDHEN, CDR2 SYDVKM. The CDR3 totals 14 residues. CDR3 loop: CASSLPGGGTEAFF. The DNA of the CDR3 is TGTGCCAGCAGCCTCCCGGGAGGAGGGACTGAAGCTTTCTTT.

The V call is TRBV19, the J call TRBJ1-5; D may be TRBD1 (5 bases). CDR1 LNHDA and CDR2 SQIVND come from the germline V gene (reference sequence). With 6 bases removed from V and 2 bases from J, the gap between germline ends came to 8 bases. The CDR3 has 13 residues. The CDR3 sequence is CASSGTGNQPQHF. The CDR3 DNA is TGTGCCAGTAGCGGGACTGGCAATCAGCCCCAGCATTTT.

This clone has a single count. This chain links TRBV4-1 with TRBJ2-2; 10 bases line up with TRBD1. Germline CDR1 reads MGHRA; CDR2 reads YSYEKL. This CDR3 spans 15 amino acids. The V and J ends lost 6 bases and 2 bases, in that order; junction bases with no gene match: 3. CDR3 protein: CASRRTGGNTGELFF. The CDR3 DNA follows: TGCGCCAGCAGAAGGACAGGGGGAAACACCGGGGAGCTGTTTTTT.

This clone was observed a single time. The chain recombines TRBV4-2 with TRBJ1-2; possible D gene TRBD1, 6 bases. This CDR3 is built from 15 residues. Trimming took off 4 bases at V and 3 bases at J, with 15 bases between the two ends. CDR1 is LGHNA, CDR2 YNFKEQ, per germline. CDR3 sequence (DNA): TGTGCCAGCAGCCCAGGCGGGGGGGCAGACTATGGCTACACCTTC. It is translated as CASSPGGGADYGYTF.

This rearrangement joins TRBV14 to TRBJ1-1, with 9 nucleotides matching TRBD1. CDR3 length: 16 residues. Per germline, CDR1 SGHDN and CDR2 FVKESK. J gave up 1 base and V 0 bases, and 3 bases lay outside the gene matches. CDR3 in amino acids: CASSQDRGQGNTEAFF. The CDR3 region has the DNA TGTGCCAGCAGCCAAGATCGGGGACAGGGGAACACTGAAGCTTTCTTT.

The genes are TRBV5-4 and TRBJ2-2, with 15 bases matching TRBD2. This CDR3 contains 18 residues. With 3 bases clipped from V and 2 bases from J, the junction kept 5 bases outside the gene matches. The V gene's germline CDR1 is SGHNT and CDR2 YYREEE (reference sequence). CDR3 DNA: TGTGCCAGCAGCTCTGGACTAGCGGGGGGGTTTAACACCGGGGAGCTGTTTTTT. It is translated as CASSSGLAGGFNTGELFF.

The V call is TRBV7-2, the J call TRBJ2-3; a weak D match, TRBD1 (6 bases). Trimming cost V 4 bases and J 0 bases, with 8 bases left between them. The CDR3 is 14 residues long. CDR1 is SGHTA and CDR2 is FQGNSA in the germline V gene. In DNA, the CDR3 is TGTGCCAGCAGCTCGGACAGAAGCACAGATACGCAGTATTTT. It translates to CASSSDRSTDTQYF.